The subject of this entry is one T cell receptor beta chain. This sample stems from a study of blood T cell repertoires in COVID-19. Study-wide background: COVID-19 samples from acute and convalescent phases originated in the United States, Italy and Spain. The cDNA or gDNA used as material had been derived from T cells, B-cell-depleted T cells, or PBMCs.

How the authors handled the data: Amplification from reference gene primers served as the basis for estimated nucleated cell counts. This table comes from immunoSEQ multiplex PCR, and its TCRdb copy is limited to in-frame clones, with some not included. That table supplies the V and J calls and clone size; D and trimming were determined from the DNA. The sample has about 28,000 clones, roughly nine tenths seen once; the top ten hold more than 5%. This TCR was recovered from a man in his sixties with active COVID-19. The sequenced material came from peripheral blood.

This chain's CDR3 is CASSFRQGQETQYF. In DNA, the CDR3 is TGTGCCAGCAGTTTCAGACAGGGCCAGGAGACCCAGTACTTC. The chain links TRBV6-5 to TRBJ2-5; 7 bases agree with TRBD1. With V trimmed by 4 bases and J by 5 bases, 7 bases remained unmatched. Germline V CDR1 and CDR2: MNHEY, SVGAGI. The CDR3 contains 14 residues.